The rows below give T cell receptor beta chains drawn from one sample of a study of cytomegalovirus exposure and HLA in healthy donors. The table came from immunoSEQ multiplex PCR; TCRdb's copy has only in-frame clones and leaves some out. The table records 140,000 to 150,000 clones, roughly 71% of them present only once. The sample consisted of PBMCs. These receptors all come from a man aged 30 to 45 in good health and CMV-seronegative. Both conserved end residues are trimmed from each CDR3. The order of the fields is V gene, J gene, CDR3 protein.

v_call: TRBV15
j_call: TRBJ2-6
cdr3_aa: ATSRGRGTGANVLT

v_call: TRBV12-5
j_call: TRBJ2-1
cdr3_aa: ASGLTGLAGGEQF

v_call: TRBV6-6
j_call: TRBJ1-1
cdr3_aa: ATKTSGGQGNTEAF

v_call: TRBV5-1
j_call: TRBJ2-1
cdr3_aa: ASSLGQISDEQF

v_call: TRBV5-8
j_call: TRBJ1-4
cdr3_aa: ASSGRHGLNEKLF

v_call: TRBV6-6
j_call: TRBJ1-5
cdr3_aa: ASSLLGDFQH

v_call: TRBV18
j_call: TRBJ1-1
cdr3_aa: ASSLGQGFSREAF

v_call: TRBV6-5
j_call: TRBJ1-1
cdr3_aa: ASSYGQAKSTEAF

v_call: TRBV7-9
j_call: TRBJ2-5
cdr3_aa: ASLRGLQETQY

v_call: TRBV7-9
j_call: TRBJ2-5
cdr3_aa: SSSPRY

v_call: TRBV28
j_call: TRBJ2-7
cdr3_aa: ASSNRVTYEQY

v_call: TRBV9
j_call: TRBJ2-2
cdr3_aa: ASSVGPGTGAHDPGELF

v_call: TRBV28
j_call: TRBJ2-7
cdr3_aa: ASSPRGQGIDEQY

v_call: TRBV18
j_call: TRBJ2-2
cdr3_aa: ASSPSVLPNTGELF

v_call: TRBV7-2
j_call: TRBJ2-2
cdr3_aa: ASSFLAVYTGELF

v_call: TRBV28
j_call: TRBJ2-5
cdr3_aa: ASSFPDRGLGETQY